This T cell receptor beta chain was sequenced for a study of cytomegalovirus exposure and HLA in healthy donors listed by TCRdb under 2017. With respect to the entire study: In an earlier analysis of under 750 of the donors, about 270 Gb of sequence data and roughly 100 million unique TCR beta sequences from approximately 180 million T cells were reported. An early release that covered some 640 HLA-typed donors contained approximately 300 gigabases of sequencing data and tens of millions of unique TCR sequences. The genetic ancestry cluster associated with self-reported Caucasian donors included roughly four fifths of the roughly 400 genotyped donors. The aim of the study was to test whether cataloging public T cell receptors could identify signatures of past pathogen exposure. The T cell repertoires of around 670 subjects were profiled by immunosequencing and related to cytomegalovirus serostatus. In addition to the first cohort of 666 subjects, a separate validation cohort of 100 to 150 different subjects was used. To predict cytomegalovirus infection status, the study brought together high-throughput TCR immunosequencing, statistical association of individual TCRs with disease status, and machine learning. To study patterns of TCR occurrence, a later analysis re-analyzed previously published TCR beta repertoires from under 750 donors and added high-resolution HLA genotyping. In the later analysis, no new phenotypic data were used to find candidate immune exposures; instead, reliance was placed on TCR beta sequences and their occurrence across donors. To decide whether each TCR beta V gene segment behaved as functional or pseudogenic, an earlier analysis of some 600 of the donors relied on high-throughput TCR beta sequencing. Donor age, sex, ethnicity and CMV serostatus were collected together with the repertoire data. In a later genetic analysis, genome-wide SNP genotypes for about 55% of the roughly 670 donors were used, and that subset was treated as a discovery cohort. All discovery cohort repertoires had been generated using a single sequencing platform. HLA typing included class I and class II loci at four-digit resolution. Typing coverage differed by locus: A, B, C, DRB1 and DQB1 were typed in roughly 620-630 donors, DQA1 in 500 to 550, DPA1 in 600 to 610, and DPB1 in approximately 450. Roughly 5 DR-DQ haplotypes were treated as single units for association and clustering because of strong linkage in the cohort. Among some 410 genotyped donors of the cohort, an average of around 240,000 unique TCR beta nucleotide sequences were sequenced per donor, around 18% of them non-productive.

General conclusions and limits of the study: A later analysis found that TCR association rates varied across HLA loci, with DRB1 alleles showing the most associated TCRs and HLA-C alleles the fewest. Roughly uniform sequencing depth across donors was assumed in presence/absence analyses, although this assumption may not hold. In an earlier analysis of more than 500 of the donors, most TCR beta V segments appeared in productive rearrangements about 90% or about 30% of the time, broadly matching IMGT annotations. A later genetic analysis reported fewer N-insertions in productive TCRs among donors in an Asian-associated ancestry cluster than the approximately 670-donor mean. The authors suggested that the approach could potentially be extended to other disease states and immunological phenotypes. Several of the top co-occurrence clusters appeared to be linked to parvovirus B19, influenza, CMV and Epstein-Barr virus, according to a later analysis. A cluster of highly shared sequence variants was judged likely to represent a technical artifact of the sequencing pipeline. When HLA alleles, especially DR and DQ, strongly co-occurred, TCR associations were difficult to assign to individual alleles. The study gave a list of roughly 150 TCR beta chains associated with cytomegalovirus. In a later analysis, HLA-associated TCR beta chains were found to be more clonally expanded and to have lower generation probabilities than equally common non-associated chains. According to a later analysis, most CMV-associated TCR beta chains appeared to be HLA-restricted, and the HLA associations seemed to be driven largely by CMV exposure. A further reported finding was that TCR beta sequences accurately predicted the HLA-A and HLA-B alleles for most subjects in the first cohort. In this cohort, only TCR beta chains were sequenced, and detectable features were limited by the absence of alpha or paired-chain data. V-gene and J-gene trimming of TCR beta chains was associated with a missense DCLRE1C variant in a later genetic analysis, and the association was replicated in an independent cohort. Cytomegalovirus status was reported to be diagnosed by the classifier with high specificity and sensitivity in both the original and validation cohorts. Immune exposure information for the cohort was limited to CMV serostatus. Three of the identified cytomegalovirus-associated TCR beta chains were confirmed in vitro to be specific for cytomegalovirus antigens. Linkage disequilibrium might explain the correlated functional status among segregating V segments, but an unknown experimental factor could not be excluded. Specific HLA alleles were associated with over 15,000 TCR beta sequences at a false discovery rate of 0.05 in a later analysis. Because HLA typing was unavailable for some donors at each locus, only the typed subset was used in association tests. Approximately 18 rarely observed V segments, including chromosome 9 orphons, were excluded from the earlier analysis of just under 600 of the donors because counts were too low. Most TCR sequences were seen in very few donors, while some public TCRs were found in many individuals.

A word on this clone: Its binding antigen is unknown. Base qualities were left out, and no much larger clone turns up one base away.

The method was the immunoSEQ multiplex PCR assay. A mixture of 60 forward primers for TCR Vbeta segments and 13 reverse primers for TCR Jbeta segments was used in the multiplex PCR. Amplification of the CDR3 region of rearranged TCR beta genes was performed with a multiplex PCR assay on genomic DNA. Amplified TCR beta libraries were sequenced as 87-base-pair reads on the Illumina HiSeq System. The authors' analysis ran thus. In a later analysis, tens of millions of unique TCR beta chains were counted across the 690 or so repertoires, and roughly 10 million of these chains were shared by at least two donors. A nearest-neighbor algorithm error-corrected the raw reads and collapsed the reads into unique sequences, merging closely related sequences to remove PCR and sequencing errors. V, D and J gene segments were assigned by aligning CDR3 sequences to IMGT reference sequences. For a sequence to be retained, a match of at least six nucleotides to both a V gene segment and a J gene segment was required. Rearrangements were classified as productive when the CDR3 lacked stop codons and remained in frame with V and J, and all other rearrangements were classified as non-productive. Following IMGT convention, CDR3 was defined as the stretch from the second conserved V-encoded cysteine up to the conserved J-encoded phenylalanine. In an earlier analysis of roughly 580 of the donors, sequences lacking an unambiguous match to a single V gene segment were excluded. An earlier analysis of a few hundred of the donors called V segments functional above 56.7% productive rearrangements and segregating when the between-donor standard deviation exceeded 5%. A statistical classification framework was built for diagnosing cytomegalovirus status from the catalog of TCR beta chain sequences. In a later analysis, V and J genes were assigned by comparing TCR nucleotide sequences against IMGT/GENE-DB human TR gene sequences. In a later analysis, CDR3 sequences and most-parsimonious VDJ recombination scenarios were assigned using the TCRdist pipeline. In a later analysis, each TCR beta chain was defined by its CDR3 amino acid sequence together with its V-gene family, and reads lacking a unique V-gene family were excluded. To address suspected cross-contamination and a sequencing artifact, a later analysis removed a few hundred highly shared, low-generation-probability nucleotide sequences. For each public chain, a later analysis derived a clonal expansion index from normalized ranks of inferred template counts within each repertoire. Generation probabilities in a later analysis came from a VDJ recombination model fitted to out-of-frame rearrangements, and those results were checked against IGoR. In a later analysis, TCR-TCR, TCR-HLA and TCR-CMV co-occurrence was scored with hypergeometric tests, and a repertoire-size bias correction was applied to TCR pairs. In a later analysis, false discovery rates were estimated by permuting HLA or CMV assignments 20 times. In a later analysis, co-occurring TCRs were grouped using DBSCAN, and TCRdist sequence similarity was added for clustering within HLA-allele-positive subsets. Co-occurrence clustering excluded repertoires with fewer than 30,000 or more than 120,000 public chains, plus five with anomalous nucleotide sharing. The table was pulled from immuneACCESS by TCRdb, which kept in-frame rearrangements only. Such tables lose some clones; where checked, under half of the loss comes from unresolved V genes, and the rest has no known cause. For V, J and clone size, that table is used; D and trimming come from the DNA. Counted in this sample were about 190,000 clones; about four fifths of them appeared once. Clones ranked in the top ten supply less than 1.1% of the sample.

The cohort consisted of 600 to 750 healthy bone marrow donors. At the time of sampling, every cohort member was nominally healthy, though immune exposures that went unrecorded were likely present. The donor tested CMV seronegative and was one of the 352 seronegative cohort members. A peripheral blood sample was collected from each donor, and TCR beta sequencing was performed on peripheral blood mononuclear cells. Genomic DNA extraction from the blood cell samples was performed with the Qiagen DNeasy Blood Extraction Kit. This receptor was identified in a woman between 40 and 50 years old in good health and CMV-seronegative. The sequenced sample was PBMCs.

The CDR3 sequence is CASSYDRGSYNEQFF. The sequenced DNA: TGTGCCAGCAGCTATGACAGGGGCTCCTACAATGAGCAGTTCTTC. The V and J segments used are TRBV7-9 and TRBJ2-1, and TRBD1 aligns with 8 junction nucleotides. The germline V end is reduced by 4 bases and the J end by 0 bases; junction bases left unmatched: 2. The germline V gene encodes CDR1 SEHNR and CDR2 FQNEAQ (reference sequence). The CDR3 has 15 amino acids, counting the end cysteine and phenylalanine. Only CDR3 DNA is held: 45 bases, read in frame from base 1.